This T cell receptor beta chain was profiled in a study of cytomegalovirus exposure and HLA in healthy donors (dated by TCRdb to 2016 to 2017). About the study as a whole: An earlier analysis of roughly 500 of the donors reported 250 to 300 Gb of sequence data and 100 million to 120 million unique TCR beta sequences obtained from roughly 170 million T cells. Approximately 300 gigabases of sequencing data and 80 million or so unique TCR sequences were included in an early release covering several hundred HLA-typed donors. Of the approximately 370 genotyped donors, less than 85% were placed in the genetic ancestry cluster associated with self-reported Caucasian donors. The study aimed to test whether signatures of past pathogen exposure could be identified by cataloging public T cell receptors. The study profiled the T cell repertoires of fewer than 850 subjects by immunosequencing and related them to cytomegalovirus serostatus. In addition to the first cohort of hundreds of subjects, a separate validation cohort of 120 different subjects was used. To predict cytomegalovirus infection status, the study brought together high-throughput TCR immunosequencing, statistical association of individual TCRs with disease status, and machine learning. A later analysis re-analyzed previously published TCR beta repertoires from 650 to 800 donors and added high-resolution HLA genotyping to study TCR occurrence patterns. In the later analysis, no new phenotypic data were used to find candidate immune exposures; instead, reliance was placed on TCR beta sequences and their occurrence across donors. An earlier analysis of 587 of the donors used high-throughput TCR beta sequencing to judge whether each TCR beta V gene segment behaved as functional or pseudogenic. Donor age, sex, ethnicity and CMV serostatus were compiled together with the repertoire data. A later genetic analysis used genome-wide SNP genotypes for about 60% of the 666 donors, treating that subset as a discovery cohort. All discovery cohort repertoires had been generated using a single sequencing platform. Class I and class II HLA loci were covered by the typing at four-digit resolution. Typing coverage varied by locus: roughly 620-640 donors for A, B, C, DRB1 and DQB1; roughly 510 for DQA1; around 610 for DPA1; roughly 450 for DPB1. Several DR-DQ haplotypes were handled as single units for association and clustering, since linkage in the cohort was strong. Across around 400 genotyped donors of the cohort, an average of approximately 240,000 unique TCR beta nucleotide sequences per donor were sequenced, and roughly 18% of those sequences were non-productive. Findings and caveats that apply to the study as a whole: In a later analysis, most CMV-associated TCR beta chains were found to appear HLA-restricted, with HLA associations seemingly driven largely by CMV exposure. Broadly in line with IMGT annotations, most TCR beta V segments showed up in productive rearrangements about 90% or about 30% of the time in an earlier analysis of 450 to 600 of the donors. Compared with equally common non-associated chains, HLA-associated TCR beta chains in a later analysis were more clonally expanded and had lower generation probabilities. Because HLA typing was unavailable for some donors at each locus, only the typed subset was used in association tests. Most TCR sequences were seen in very few donors, while some public TCRs were found in many individuals. A group of highly shared sequence variants was considered likely to be a technical artifact of the sequencing pipeline. This cohort had only TCR beta chains sequenced, and the lack of alpha or paired-chain data limited which features could be detected. A further reported finding was that TCR beta sequences accurately predicted the HLA-A and HLA-B alleles for most subjects in the first cohort. Strong co-occurrence of HLA alleles, especially DR and DQ, made assigning TCR associations to individual alleles difficult. The authors suggested that the approach could potentially be extended to other disease states and immunological phenotypes. Because the 87-base-pair reads could not distinguish some IMGT-functional V segments, including TRBV6-2 and TRBV6-3, those segments were excluded. Cytomegalovirus status was reported to be diagnosed by the classifier with high specificity and sensitivity in both the original and validation cohorts. In a later genetic analysis, a missense DCLRE1C variant was associated with V-gene and J-gene trimming of TCR beta chains, and the association was replicated in an independent cohort. In a later analysis, several top co-occurrence clusters were reported to appear linked to parvovirus B19, influenza, CMV and Epstein-Barr virus. At a false discovery rate of 0.05, a later analysis linked under 20,000 TCR beta sequences to specific HLA alleles. According to a later analysis, TCR association rates differed among HLA loci, with DRB1 alleles showing the most associated TCRs and HLA-C alleles showing the fewest. For the cohort, immune exposure information was limited to CMV serostatus. A few of the identified cytomegalovirus-associated TCR beta chains were confirmed in vitro to be specific for cytomegalovirus antigens. Linkage disequilibrium might explain the correlated functional status among segregating V segments, but an unknown experimental factor could not be excluded. The study listed 150 to 200 TCR beta chains as associated with cytomegalovirus. Because counts were too low, fewer than 20 rarely observed V segments, including chromosome 9 orphons, were excluded from the earlier analysis of around 640 of the donors. Compared with the roughly 600-donor mean, donors in an Asian-associated ancestry cluster had fewer N-insertions in productive TCRs, according to a later genetic analysis. Roughly uniform sequencing depth across donors was assumed in presence/absence analyses, although this assumption may not hold.

Inclusive of the bounding cysteine and phenylalanine, the CDR3 is 17 residues long. Only CDR3 DNA is held: 51 bases, read in frame from base 1. V ends up 4 bases short and J 1 base short, with an unmatched junction base count of 10. The library was obtained by the immunoSEQ multiplex PCR assay. For the multiplex PCR, a mixture combining 60 forward primers for TCR Vbeta segments and 13 reverse primers for TCR Jbeta segments was used. The CDR3 region of rearranged TCR beta genes was amplified from genomic DNA with a multiplex PCR assay. The amplified TCR beta libraries were sequenced on the Illumina HiSeq System as 87-base-pair reads. Turning to the authors' computational methods: A later analysis tallied around 82 million unique TCR beta chains across the 610 or so repertoires, and around 9.9 million of those chains were shared by two or more donors. Raw reads were error-corrected and collapsed into unique sequences by a nearest-neighbor algorithm in which closely related sequences were merged to remove PCR and sequencing errors. CDR3 sequences were aligned to IMGT reference sequences to assign V, D and J gene segments. Each retained sequence needed at least a six-nucleotide match to both a V gene segment and a J gene segment. Rearrangements were classified as productive when the CDR3 lacked stop codons and remained in frame with V and J, and all other rearrangements were classified as non-productive. CDR3 was defined according to IMGT convention as the region running from the second conserved V-encoded cysteine to the conserved J-encoded phenylalanine. In an earlier analysis of some 550 of the donors, sequences lacking an unambiguous match to a single V gene segment were excluded. In an earlier analysis of 500 to 750 of the donors, V segments were called functional above 56.7% productive rearrangements and were called segregating when the between-donor standard deviation exceeded 5%. To diagnose cytomegalovirus status from the catalog of TCR beta chain sequences, a statistical classification framework was built. In a later analysis, TCR nucleotide sequences were compared against IMGT/GENE-DB human TR gene sequences so that V and J genes could be assigned. In a later analysis, CDR3 sequences and most-parsimonious VDJ recombination scenarios were assigned using the TCRdist pipeline. In a later analysis, every TCR beta chain was defined by the combination of its CDR3 amino acid sequence and its V-gene family, and reads without a unique V-gene family were dropped. To address suspected cross-contamination and a sequencing artifact, a later analysis removed 550 to 750 highly shared, low-generation-probability nucleotide sequences. A later analysis calculated a clonal expansion index for each public chain from normalized within-repertoire ranks of inferred template counts. In a later analysis, generation probabilities were computed using a VDJ recombination model fitted to out-of-frame rearrangements, and the results were checked against IGoR. In a later analysis, TCR-TCR, TCR-HLA and TCR-CMV co-occurrence was scored with hypergeometric tests, and a repertoire-size bias correction was applied to TCR pairs. To estimate false discovery rates, a later analysis permuted the HLA or CMV assignments 20 times. A later analysis grouped co-occurring TCRs with DBSCAN, adding TCRdist sequence similarity when clustering within HLA-allele-positive subsets. Co-occurrence clustering excluded repertoires with fewer than 30,000 or more than 120,000 public chains, plus five with anomalous nucleotide sharing. TCRdb stores this immuneACCESS table with in-frame sequences only. Part of the clones is absent; in the studies checked, under half of the shortfall reflects unresolved V genes, and no reason is known for the rest. V and J calls and clone size come straight from that table; D and trimming were deduced from the DNA. The sample has 150,000 to 200,000 clones on record, roughly 79% of them singletons. Roughly an eighth of the sample belongs to the ten largest clones.

As concerns this clone: The specificity of this receptor is unknown. Base-call qualities are not available, and no considerably larger clone is one nucleotide away.

In total, approximately 700 healthy bone marrow donors made up the cohort. At the time of sampling, every cohort member was nominally healthy, though immune exposures that went unrecorded were likely present. The donor tested CMV seropositive, placing the donor among the 289 seropositive members of the cohort. Every donor gave a peripheral blood sample, and the peripheral blood mononuclear cells from that sample were used for TCR beta sequencing. The Qiagen DNeasy Blood Extraction Kit was used to extract genomic DNA from the blood cell samples. The sequence joins TRBV5-3 to TRBJ1-2, with 10 bases in between that match TRBD1. TRBV5-3 is marked as an open reading frame, function uncertain. Sequences were obtained from PBMCs. This receptor was obtained from a man over 45 in good health and CMV-seropositive. Read as DNA, the sequence is TGTGCCAGAAGCGATGGGACAGGGGACCTCAGTAACTATGGCTACACCTTC. This translates into CARSDGTGDLSNYGYTF.